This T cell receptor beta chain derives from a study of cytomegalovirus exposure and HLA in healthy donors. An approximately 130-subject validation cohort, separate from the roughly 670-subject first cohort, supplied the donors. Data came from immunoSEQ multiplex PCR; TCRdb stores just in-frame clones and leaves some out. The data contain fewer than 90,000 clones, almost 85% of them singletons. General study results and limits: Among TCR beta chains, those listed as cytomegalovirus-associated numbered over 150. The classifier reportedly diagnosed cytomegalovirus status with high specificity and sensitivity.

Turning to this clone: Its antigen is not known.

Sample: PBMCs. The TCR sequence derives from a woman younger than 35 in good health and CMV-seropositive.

The DNA of the CDR3 is TGCGCCAGCAGCCTCACGCCGACCGGGACAGGCTCCTACAATGAGCAGTTCTTC. Residues: CASSLTPTGTGSYNEQFF. V usage is TRBV4-1 and J usage is TRBJ2-1; 8 bases agree with TRBD1. There are 18 residues in the CDR3. The J segment lost 0 bases and the V segment lost 4 bases, leaving 11 bases of the junction unmatched. The V gene's germline CDR1 is MGHRA and CDR2 YSYEKL.